This T cell receptor beta chain emerged from a study of blood T cells in healthy people across ages. This clonotype was counted a few times. Its target is unknown. A second about 6 to 12 cycle PCR used barcoded and J-beta primers. TCRdb reprocessed the 5' RACE reads with MiXCR, giving one entry per CDR3 protein. Of approximately 1.5 million distinct CDR3 sequences in the sample, about 31% were seen once. General study results and limits: Long-lived donors carried more naive CD4+ cells and greater diversity than aged donors.

V dropped 7 bases and J dropped 1; count of bases not matched to a gene: 7. Germline V gene lookup returns CDR1 MNHNS and CDR2 SASEGT. The CDR3 has 15 residues. V is TRBV6-1 and J is TRBJ1-1; 9 bases align to TRBD1. This TCR came from a woman under 40 in good health. Source material: blood. The CDR3, as DNA: TGTGCCAGCATTACAGGGGGCCTCGGGAACACTGAAGCTTTCTTT. Its protein product is CASITGGLGNTEAFF.